These T cell receptor beta chains were read from a single sample in a study of PD-1 blockade in classical Hodgkin lymphoma. TCRdb's table, derived via immunoSEQ multiplex PCR, lists solely in-frame clones and lacks some. The data hold 120,000 to 150,000 clones, with approximately 72% observed a single time. The sequences come from peripheral blood mononuclear cells (PBMCs), collected before the second cycle of nivolumab. These TCRs come from a human donor with classical Hodgkin lymphoma. Each CDR3 is given with its conserved first and last residue. Each record gives: D gene, J gene, clone size, V gene, CDR3 protein, CDR3 DNA. A D gene is named only where the DNA matches it firmly. Part of the rows lack a size; the others show once, few, many or a class for expanded clones.

d_gene: .; j_gene: TRBJ1-6; abundance: .; v_gene: TRBV5-1; CDR3aa: CASSFGELNSPLHF; CDR3nt: TGCGCCAGCAGCTTTGGGGAACTTAATTCACCCCTCCACTTT
d_gene: .; j_gene: TRBJ2-2; abundance: .; v_gene: TRBV5-1; CDR3aa: CASSSPLNTGELFF; CDR3nt: TGCGCCAGCAGCTCGCCCCTGAACACCGGGGAGCTGTTTTTT
d_gene: .; j_gene: TRBJ1-5; abundance: .; v_gene: TRBV6-5; CDR3aa: CASSEERDNQPQHF; CDR3nt: TGTGCCAGCAGTGAGGAACGGGATAATCAGCCCCAGCATTTT
d_gene: TRBD2; j_gene: TRBJ2-7; abundance: .; v_gene: TRBV10-3; CDR3aa: CAIRTSAAYEQYF; CDR3nt: TGTGCCATCAGAACTAGCGCCGCCTACGAGCAGTACTTC
d_gene: .; j_gene: TRBJ2-5; abundance: .; v_gene: TRBV2; CDR3aa: CASSPRVRETQYF; CDR3nt: TGTGCCAGCAGCCCCAGGGTTAGGGAGACCCAGTACTTC
d_gene: TRBD1; j_gene: TRBJ2-7; abundance: .; v_gene: TRBV27; CDR3aa: CASLSRTGGYEQYF; CDR3nt: TGTGCCAGCTTATCTCGGACAGGGGGGTACGAGCAGTACTTC
d_gene: .; j_gene: TRBJ2-2; abundance: few; v_gene: TRBV28; CDR3aa: CASSFRAGTNTGELFF; CDR3nt: TGTGCCAGCAGTTTTAGGGCAGGGACGAACACCGGGGAGCTGTTTTTT
d_gene: TRBD1; j_gene: TRBJ2-1; abundance: .; v_gene: TRBV11-2; CDR3aa: CASSRQGSSYNEQFF; CDR3nt: TGTGCCAGCAGCCGACAGGGAAGCTCCTACAATGAGCAGTTCTTC
d_gene: TRBD1; j_gene: TRBJ1-2; abundance: .; v_gene: TRBV7-2; CDR3aa: CASSLQGQPSYGYTF; CDR3nt: TGTGCCAGCAGCTTACAGGGACAGCCTTCCTATGGCTACACCTTC
d_gene: TRBD2; j_gene: TRBJ2-5; abundance: .; v_gene: TRBV6-1; CDR3aa: CAAGGLAVIQETQYF; CDR3nt: TGTGCCGCCGGGGGACTAGCGGTCATACAAGAGACCCAGTACTTC
d_gene: TRBD1; j_gene: TRBJ1-1; abundance: .; v_gene: TRBV5-4; CDR3aa: CASSLGQGSTEAFF; CDR3nt: TGTGCCAGCAGCTTGGGACAGGGAAGCACTGAAGCTTTCTTT
d_gene: TRBD1; j_gene: TRBJ1-1; abundance: .; v_gene: TRBV9; CDR3aa: CASSAGQGEGLTEAFF; CDR3nt: TGTGCCAGCAGCGCCGGACAGGGTGAGGGGCTCACTGAAGCTTTCTTT
d_gene: .; j_gene: TRBJ2-2; abundance: .; v_gene: TRBV19; CDR3aa: CASSTGAPGAGELFF; CDR3nt: TGTGCCAGTAGTACAGGGGCCCCAGGGGCCGGGGAGCTGTTTTTT
d_gene: .; j_gene: TRBJ1-2; abundance: .; v_gene: TRBV29-1; CDR3aa: CSVLNRVNYGYTF; CDR3nt: TGCAGCGTATTAAACAGGGTTAACTATGGCTACACCTTC
d_gene: .; j_gene: TRBJ1-5; abundance: .; v_gene: TRBV6-7; CDR3aa: CAITAGSSNQPQHF; CDR3nt: TGTGCCATCACCGCAGGGTCTAGCAATCAGCCCCAGCATTTT
d_gene: TRBD2; j_gene: TRBJ2-2; abundance: .; v_gene: TRBV4-2; CDR3aa: CASSHLPSGANTGELFF; CDR3nt: TGTGCCAGCAGCCACCTGCCTAGCGGCGCGAACACCGGGGAGCTGTTTTTT
d_gene: TRBD1; j_gene: TRBJ2-3; abundance: .; v_gene: TRBV4-2; CDR3aa: CASSQAPSHSGGIRDTQYF; CDR3nt: TGTGCCAGCAGCCAAGCCCCTTCCCACTCAGGGGGAATAAGGGATACGCAGTATTTT
d_gene: .; j_gene: TRBJ2-7; abundance: .; v_gene: TRBV5-1; CDR3aa: CASSTGGAGVYEQYF; CDR3nt: TGCGCCAGCAGCACCGGAGGGGCAGGCGTCTACGAGCAGTACTTC
d_gene: TRBD1; j_gene: TRBJ1-2; abundance: once; v_gene: TRBV5-6; CDR3aa: CASSWGQGFYGYTF; CDR3nt: TGTGCCAGCAGCTGGGGACAGGGGTTCTATGGCTACACCTTC
d_gene: TRBD2; j_gene: TRBJ2-3; abundance: .; v_gene: TRBV7-9; CDR3aa: CASSLGLAGRFTDTQYF; CDR3nt: TGTGCCAGCAGCCTTGGACTAGCGGGACGATTCACAGATACGCAGTATTTT
d_gene: .; j_gene: TRBJ2-7; abundance: few; v_gene: TRBV6-6; CDR3aa: CASTPRAGSGNEQYF; CDR3nt: TGTGCCAGCACCCCCCGCGCAGGATCGGGTAACGAGCAGTACTTC
d_gene: TRBD1; j_gene: TRBJ2-6; abundance: .; v_gene: TRBV9; CDR3aa: CASSPWGTGTGANVLTF; CDR3nt: TGTGCCAGCAGCCCCTGGGGGACAGGGACTGGGGCCAACGTCCTGACTTTC
d_gene: .; j_gene: TRBJ1-1; abundance: .; v_gene: TRBV5-1; CDR3aa: CASSLTNTEAFF; CDR3nt: TGCGCCAGCAGCTTGACGAACACTGAAGCTTTCTTT
d_gene: .; j_gene: TRBJ2-6; abundance: .; v_gene: TRBV6-4; CDR3aa: CASSDQFSGANVLTF; CDR3nt: TGTGCCAGCAGTGACCAATTCTCTGGGGCCAACGTCCTGACTTTC
d_gene: .; j_gene: TRBJ2-1; abundance: .; v_gene: TRBV27; CDR3aa: CASNPGRARLYNEQFF; CDR3nt: TGTGCCAGCAACCCTGGGCGGGCGAGGCTTTACAATGAGCAGTTCTTC
d_gene: .; j_gene: TRBJ2-3; abundance: .; v_gene: TRBV4-2; CDR3aa: CASSQELADTQYF; CDR3nt: TGTGCCAGCAGCCAAGAACTAGCAGATACGCAGTATTTT
d_gene: TRBD1; j_gene: TRBJ1-2; abundance: .; v_gene: TRBV5-5; CDR3aa: CASSPTPGTEYGYTF; CDR3nt: TGTGCCAGCAGCCCCACACCCGGGACAGAATATGGCTACACCTTC
d_gene: .; j_gene: TRBJ2-7; abundance: .; v_gene: TRBV13; CDR3aa: CASSSTGPQYF; CDR3nt: TGTGCCAGCAGTTCTACAGGGCCGCAGTACTTC
d_gene: .; j_gene: TRBJ2-2; abundance: .; v_gene: TRBV6-1; CDR3aa: CASSDRQLYQNTGELFF; CDR3nt: TGTGCCAGCAGTGATCGTCAACTCTACCAGAACACCGGGGAGCTGTTTTTT
d_gene: .; j_gene: TRBJ1-2; abundance: .; v_gene: TRBV6-5; CDR3aa: CASSYSTTLSNYGYTF; CDR3nt: TGTGCCAGCAGTTACTCGACTACTCTCTCTAACTATGGCTACACCTTC
d_gene: .; j_gene: TRBJ2-2; abundance: .; v_gene: TRBV11-3; CDR3aa: CASSLNRVGELFF; CDR3nt: TGTGCCAGCAGCTTAAACAGGGTTGGGGAGCTGTTTTTT
d_gene: .; j_gene: TRBJ1-3; abundance: once; v_gene: TRBV19; CDR3aa: CASSIGQVFTGNTIYF; CDR3nt: TGTGCCAGTAGTATTGGTCAGGTTTTTACTGGAAACACCATATATTTT
d_gene: .; j_gene: TRBJ2-7; abundance: .; v_gene: TRBV29-1; CDR3aa: CSVEDGLEQYF; CDR3nt: TGCAGCGTTGAAGACGGGCTCGAGCAGTACTTC
d_gene: .; j_gene: TRBJ2-2; abundance: .; v_gene: TRBV18; CDR3aa: CASSPDSNTGELFF; CDR3nt: TGTGCCAGCTCACCCGACAGCAACACCGGGGAGCTGTTTTTT
d_gene: .; j_gene: TRBJ1-1; abundance: .; v_gene: TRBV19; CDR3aa: CASSTRSEAFF; CDR3nt: TGTGCCAGTAGTACCCGATCGGAAGCTTTCTTT
d_gene: TRBD1; j_gene: TRBJ2-7; abundance: few; v_gene: TRBV5-6; CDR3aa: CASSGQATIYEQYF; CDR3nt: TGTGCCAGCAGCGGACAGGCGACAATCTACGAGCAGTACTTC
d_gene: .; j_gene: TRBJ1-2; abundance: .; v_gene: TRBV19; CDR3aa: CASSISNGYYGYTF; CDR3nt: TGTGCCAGTAGTATAAGCAACGGCTACTATGGCTACACCTTC
d_gene: TRBD2; j_gene: TRBJ2-1; abundance: .; v_gene: TRBV30; CDR3aa: CAWQFTGLAGGSYNEQFF; CDR3nt: TGTGCCTGGCAATTCACAGGACTAGCGGGAGGTTCTTACAATGAGCAGTTCTTC
d_gene: .; j_gene: TRBJ2-2; abundance: .; v_gene: TRBV25-1; CDR3aa: CASSELGTSHTGELFF; CDR3nt: TGTGCCAGCAGTGAATTGGGTACTAGCCACACCGGGGAGCTGTTTTTT
d_gene: .; j_gene: TRBJ1-2; abundance: .; v_gene: TRBV19; CDR3aa: CASSMGDGSYGYTF; CDR3nt: TGTGCCAGTAGTATGGGCGACGGCTCCTATGGCTACACCTTC
d_gene: TRBD1; j_gene: TRBJ2-7; abundance: .; v_gene: TRBV4-3; CDR3aa: CASSQGAGGMYEQYF; CDR3nt: TGCGCCAGCAGCCAAGGGGCAGGGGGCATGTACGAGCAGTACTTC
d_gene: .; j_gene: TRBJ2-1; abundance: .; v_gene: TRBV7-3; CDR3aa: CASSLEGQYNEQFF; CDR3nt: TGTGCCAGCAGCTTGGAGGGACAGTACAATGAGCAGTTCTTC
d_gene: .; j_gene: TRBJ1-4; abundance: .; v_gene: TRBV2; CDR3aa: CASETATNEKLFF; CDR3nt: TGTGCCAGCGAGACAGCAACTAATGAAAAACTGTTTTTT
d_gene: .; j_gene: TRBJ2-7; abundance: .; v_gene: TRBV19; CDR3aa: CASSIVGTGTAPYEQYF; CDR3nt: TGTGCCAGTAGTATAGTAGGAACCGGGACCGCGCCTTACGAGCAGTACTTC
d_gene: .; j_gene: TRBJ2-5; abundance: .; v_gene: TRBV28; CDR3aa: CASVSANGETQYF; CDR3nt: TGTGCCAGCGTTAGCGCGAATGGAGAGACCCAGTACTTC
d_gene: .; j_gene: TRBJ2-3; abundance: .; v_gene: TRBV5-4; CDR3aa: CASSFVQSTDTQYF; CDR3nt: TGTGCCAGCAGCTTCGTGCAAAGCACAGATACGCAGTATTTT
d_gene: .; j_gene: TRBJ2-7; abundance: once; v_gene: TRBV2; CDR3aa: CASRGSQGGVQYF; CDR3nt: TGTGCCAGCAGGGGGTCCCAGGGGGGTGTGCAGTACTTC
d_gene: TRBD1; j_gene: TRBJ1-1; abundance: .; v_gene: TRBV7-3; CDR3aa: CASSRTGVGNTEAFF; CDR3nt: TGTGCCAGCAGCCGGACAGGGGTTGGGAACACTGAAGCTTTCTTT
d_gene: .; j_gene: TRBJ1-5; abundance: .; v_gene: TRBV19; CDR3aa: CASSIPGTTYSNQPQHF; CDR3nt: TGTGCCAGTAGTATCCCCGGGACAACTTATAGCAATCAGCCCCAGCATTTT
d_gene: TRBD1; j_gene: TRBJ2-1; abundance: few; v_gene: TRBV10-3; CDR3aa: CAIEGQGGLGGKISYNEQFF; CDR3nt: TGTGCCATCGAGGGACAGGGGGGACTTGGGGGAAAGATCTCCTACAATGAGCAGTTCTTC
d_gene: TRBD1; j_gene: TRBJ1-2; abundance: .; v_gene: TRBV4-2; CDR3aa: CASSWGQSPTLSLGGYTF; CDR3nt: TGTGCCAGCAGCTGGGGACAGTCTCCCACTTTAAGTTTGGGAGGCTACACCTTC
d_gene: .; j_gene: TRBJ1-4; abundance: .; v_gene: TRBV10-3; CDR3aa: CAIRHDGETNEKLFF; CDR3nt: TGTGCCATCAGACATGACGGGGAAACTAATGAAAAACTGTTTTTT
d_gene: .; j_gene: TRBJ2-1; abundance: few; v_gene: TRBV5-4; CDR3aa: CASSLDQGTYNEQFF; CDR3nt: TGTGCCAGCAGCTTGGACCAGGGTACCTACAATGAGCAGTTCTTC
d_gene: .; j_gene: TRBJ1-5; abundance: few; v_gene: TRBV7-2; CDR3aa: CASSYRGNQPQHF; CDR3nt: TGTGCCAGCAGCTACAGGGGCAATCAGCCCCAGCATTTT